The rows below give T cell receptor beta chains drawn from one sample of a study of blood T cell repertoires in COVID-19. The repertoire was sequenced with immunoSEQ multiplex PCR; TCRdb's copy has only in-frame clones and lacks some. The sample holds approximately 300,000 clones; 80% to 90% are singletons and the top ten take over 5.5%. Sequencing input: peripheral blood. The receptors shown here come from a woman between 45 and 60 years old with COVID-19, enrolled during active disease. The CDR3 runs from the conserved cysteine through the conserved F or W. A D gene is named only where the DNA matches it firmly. The size of a clone is reported for some rows only, either as once, few or many, or as a class for expanded clones.

CASSGWGGANEQFF	TGTGCCAGCAGCGGCTGGGGGGGGGCCAATGAGCAGTTCTTC	NA	14	NA	TRBV9	TRBJ2-1
CACKGGTGVTGELFF	TGTGCCTGCAAGGGGGGGACAGGGGTCACCGGGGAGCTGTTTTTT	TRBD1	15	NA	TRBV19	TRBJ2-2
CASSVGGGQGRSYTF	TGTGCCAGCAGCGTAGGTGGGGGCCAAGGTAGGAGCTACACCTTC	NA	15	NA	TRBV9	TRBJ1-2
CASQLGTGVYEQYF	TGCGCCAGTCAATTAGGGACAGGGGTATACGAGCAGTACTTC	TRBD1	14	NA	TRBV5-1	TRBJ2-7
CASSLGVRGMRTYGYTF	TGTGCCAGCAGCTTAGGGGTCAGGGGGATGAGGACCTATGGCTACACCTTC	TRBD1	17	NA	TRBV7-7	TRBJ1-2
CASSPTGGAAFF	TGTGCCAGCAGTCCAACAGGGGGCGCAGCTTTCTTT	TRBD1	12	NA	TRBV6-2/TRBV6-3	TRBJ1-1
CASSPHRLGAETQYF	TGTGCCAGCAGCCCCCACCGCCTGGGGGCAGAGACCCAGTACTTC	NA	15	NA	TRBV7-7	TRBJ2-5
CASSHLAGVGLDEQFF	TGTGCCAGCAGCCATTTAGCGGGAGTGGGGTTGGATGAGCAGTTCTTC	TRBD2	16	NA	TRBV7-9	TRBJ2-1
CATSPGLYTDTQYF	TGTGCCACTTCTCCGGGACTTTACACAGATACGCAGTATTTT	NA	14	NA	TRBV19	TRBJ2-3
CASSDSSNQPQHF	TGTGCCAGCAGCGATAGTAGCAATCAGCCCCAGCATTTT	NA	13	NA	TRBV5-8	TRBJ1-5
CASSQGLTETQYF	TGCGCCAGCAGCCAGGGACTTACCGAGACCCAGTACTTC	NA	13	NA	TRBV5-1	TRBJ2-5
CASSLGLKETQYF	TGTGCCAGCAGCCTGGGACTTAAAGAGACCCAGTACTTC	NA	13	NA	TRBV9	TRBJ2-5
CASRRTSGMFDEQFF	TGTGCCAGCAGAAGGACTAGCGGGATGTTCGATGAGCAGTTCTTC	TRBD2	15	NA	TRBV7-2	TRBJ2-1
CASSSLGLARGETQYF	TGTGCCAGCAGTTCCCTAGGACTAGCTAGGGGAGAGACCCAGTACTTC	TRBD2	16	NA	TRBV27	TRBJ2-5
CASSPQRRGLNTEAFF	TGTGCCAGCAGCCCCCAGAGGAGGGGGCTGAACACTGAAGCTTTCTTT	TRBD1	16	NA	TRBV14	TRBJ1-1
CASSRGGWNTEAFF	TGTGCCAGCAGCCGAGGAGGGTGGAACACTGAAGCTTTCTTT	NA	14	NA	TRBV7-3	TRBJ1-1
CASSFGQLISGNTIYF	TGCGCCAGCAGCTTTGGACAACTCATCTCTGGAAACACCATATATTTT	NA	16	NA	TRBV5-1	TRBJ1-3
CASSLREGGEQYF	TGTGCCAGCAGTCTCCGGGAGGGGGGGGAGCAGTACTTC	TRBD2	13	NA	TRBV2	TRBJ2-7
CASTYRSRDRSEQFF	TGTGCCAGTACCTATCGCTCCCGGGACAGAAGTGAGCAGTTCTTC	TRBD1	15	NA	TRBV19	TRBJ2-1
CASRSWGAEEGARVAFF	TGTGCCAGCAGGAGCTGGGGAGCGGAGGAGGGGGCGCGGGTAGCTTTCTTT	TRBD1	17	NA	TRBV2	TRBJ1-1
CASSIFLTSGSLYEQYF	TGTGCCAGTAGTATTTTCTTGACTAGCGGCTCCCTCTACGAGCAGTACTTC	TRBD2	17	NA	TRBV19	TRBJ2-7
CASSLVTSQQFAYEQYF	TGTGCCAGCAGCTTAGTGACTAGCCAACAATTTGCCTACGAGCAGTACTTC	TRBD2	17	NA	TRBV11-2	TRBJ2-7
CASSQGPSGYGTDTQYF	TGTGCCAGCAGCCAAGGTCCTAGCGGATACGGCACAGATACGCAGTATTTT	TRBD2	17	NA	TRBV3-1/TRBV3-2	TRBJ2-3
CAWSVRGGRETQYF	TGTGCCTGGAGTGTACGGGGGGGCCGAGAGACCCAGTACTTC	TRBD2	14	once	TRBV30	TRBJ2-5
CASSPGLAGDYEQFF	TGTGCCAGCAGCCCAGGACTAGCGGGAGACTATGAGCAGTTCTTC	TRBD2	15	NA	TRBV9	TRBJ2-1
CAWSGGGGEQYF	TGTGCCTGGAGTGGAGGAGGTGGCGAGCAGTACTTC	NA	12	once	TRBV30	TRBJ2-7
CASSFSGSTNNEQFF	TGCGCCAGCAGCTTCAGCGGGAGTACGAACAATGAGCAGTTCTTC	TRBD2	15	NA	TRBV5-1	TRBJ2-1
CASSLRQGRARAEKLFF	TGTGCCAGCAGCCTAAGACAGGGCAGGGCGCGGGCTGAAAAACTGTTTTTT	TRBD1	17	NA	TRBV13	TRBJ1-4
CASSLQGGLKYSYEQYF	TGTGCCAGCAGCTTACAAGGAGGACTGAAGTACTCCTACGAGCAGTACTTC	NA	17	NA	TRBV11-3	TRBJ2-7
CASSQLEENTEAFF	TGTGCCAGCTCACAACTCGAAGAGAACACTGAAGCTTTCTTT	NA	14	NA	TRBV18	TRBJ1-1
CASSQSELASYNEQFF	TGTGCCAGCAGCCAAAGTGAACTAGCTAGCTACAATGAGCAGTTCTTC	NA	16	NA	TRBV3-1/TRBV3-2	TRBJ2-1
CASSYRDSVNYGYTF	TGTGCCAGCAGTTACAGGGACAGTGTAAACTATGGCTACACCTTC	TRBD1	15	NA	TRBV6-5	TRBJ1-2
CASSKAGGGYEQYF	TGTGCCAGTAGTAAGGCGGGAGGGGGCTACGAGCAGTACTTC	TRBD2	14	once	TRBV19	TRBJ2-7
CSVLGLAGAKSSTDTQYF	TGCAGCGTCTTGGGACTAGCGGGAGCGAAGTCTAGCACAGATACGCAGTATTTT	TRBD2	18	NA	TRBV29-1	TRBJ2-3
CASTLDRGDGQPQHF	TGTGCCAGTACCCTAGACAGGGGCGACGGTCAGCCCCAGCATTTT	TRBD1	15	NA	TRBV19	TRBJ1-5
CASSVGSSSTGYQPQHF	TGTGCCAGCAGCGTAGGATCATCGAGTACAGGGTACCAGCCCCAGCATTTT	NA	17	NA	TRBV9	TRBJ1-5